What follows are 16 T cell receptor beta chains derived from one specimen sequenced in a study of blood T cell repertoires in COVID-19. Some clones are missing from TCRdb's copy, which holds only in-frame ones; the method was immunoSEQ multiplex PCR. The table includes 75,000 to 100,000 clones, around 87% detected once. Sequencing was performed on peripheral blood. Receptors were obtained from a human donor in a cohort sampled during active COVID-19.

The V call is TRBV5-5, the J call TRBJ1-2, with 7 bases lining up with TRBD1. CDR3 size: 16 residues. Germline lookup yields CDR1 SGHKS and CDR2 YYEKEE (reference sequence). Trimming took 0 bases from V and 2 from J; bases not matched to a gene: 7. The CDR3 protein is CASSLGPLRGNYGYTF. CDR3 nucleotide sequence: TGTGCCAGCAGCTTGGGTCCCCTCAGGGGGAACTATGGCTACACCTTC.

The genes are TRBV15 and TRBJ2-5; 8 bases map to TRBD2. V trimming: 0 bases; J trimming: 5 bases; junction bases outside the gene matches: 8. Germline V gene data show CDR1 as LNHNV and CDR2 as YYDKDF (reference sequence). The CDR3 runs 16 residues. The CDR3 DNA reads TGTGCCACCAGCAGAGATTCCACGGGAGGGCCGGAGACCCAGTACTTC. It specifies CATSRDSTGGPETQYF.

This rearrangement joins TRBV11-1 to TRBJ1-2, with a weak D call TRBD1 (6 bases). V was shortened by 4 bases and J by 6 bases, with 15 bases between the two germline ends. Per the germline V gene, CDR1 is SGHAT and CDR2 is FQDESV (reference sequence). This CDR3 spans 14 amino acids. CDR3 nucleotide sequence: TGTGCCAGCAGCTCGGTCCAGGGGAGAAATGGCTACACCTTC. Its protein is CASSSVQGRNGYTF.

This clone has only one observation. The V and J genes are TRBV1 and TRBJ1-5; the table calls TRBD1, which could not be checked here. TRBV1 is marked as a pseudogene. This CDR3 has 17 amino acids. The CDR3 DNA is TGCACCAGCAGCCAAGATCTGGGTCAGGGGGCGGTTCAGCCCCAGCATTTT. This encodes CTSSQDLGQGAVQPQHF.

The chain links TRBV3-1 (or the pseudogene TRBV3-2) to TRBJ2-3, with no clear D. V was cut by 4 bases and J by 2 bases, with 10 bases left in between. Germline-derived CDR1 and CDR2 are LGHDT and YNNKEL (reference sequence). The CDR3 has 14 residues. CDR3 DNA: TGTGCCAGCAGCCCCCGAGCGCACACAGATACGCAGTATTTT. Translated, it gives CASSPRAHTDTQYF.

The chain combines TRBV3-1 (or the pseudogene TRBV3-2) with TRBJ2-7; the D gene is possibly TRBD1 (7 bases). The CDR3 spans 15 residues. The V end was cut by 1 base, the J end by 5 bases, with 15 bases between. Germline-derived CDR1 and CDR2 are LGHDT and YNNKEL (reference sequence). The CDR3 nucleotides are TGTGCCAGCAGCCAAGGGTCAGGGGGAGGCCACGAGCAGTACTTC. This encodes CASSQGSGGGHEQYF.

This chain links TRBV7-9 with TRBJ1-2; 8 nucleotides line up with TRBD1. With 5 bases clipped from V and 4 bases from J, the junction kept 9 bases outside the gene matches. Germline CDR1 reads SEHNR; CDR2 reads FQNEAQ (reference sequence). This CDR3 spans 15 amino acids. The CDR3 loop reads CASSAPGGAGYGYTF. The CDR3, as DNA: TGTGCCAGCAGCGCACCAGGGGGCGCGGGCTATGGCTACACCTTC.

V usage is TRBV6-5 and J usage is TRBJ2-1, with D possibly TRBD1 on 6 matching bases. The CDR3 is 14 residues long. The V end was cut by 5 bases, the J end by 5 bases, with 13 bases between. Germline CDR1 is MNHEY and CDR2 is SVGAGI. The DNA for the CDR3 is TGTGCCAGCAGTAGCCGGGACACTAACAATGAGCAGTTCTTC. Protein product: CASSSRDTNNEQFF.

This clone was seen only once. The V call is TRBV6-5, the J call TRBJ1-4, with a weak D call TRBD1 (6 bases). Per germline, CDR1 MNHEY and CDR2 SVGAGI. This CDR3 is 12 amino acids long. The ends were cut back, 5 bases at V and 9 bases at J, with 10 bases in the middle. The DNA for the CDR3 is TGTGCCAGCAGTCTCCAGGGGAAAAAACTGTTTTTT. It specifies CASSLQGKKLFF.

The chain joins TRBV6-1 to TRBJ2-7, with TRBD1 matching 9 bases. With V trimmed by 2 bases and J by 6 bases, 8 bases remained unmatched. This CDR3 has 15 amino acids. Germline CDR1 reads MNHNS; CDR2 reads SASEGT. CDR3 protein: CASSEPPGQGFEQYF. The CDR3 DNA follows: TGTGCCAGCAGTGAACCCCCGGGACAGGGTTTCGAGCAGTACTTC.

The V and J genes are TRBV5-1 and TRBJ2-1; possible D gene TRBD2, 5 bases. The CDR3 is made up of 16 amino acids. Germline V gives CDR1 SGHRS, CDR2 YFSETQ. V was shortened by 4 bases and J by 1 base, with 15 bases between the two germline ends. DNA of the CDR3: TGCGCCAGCAGCCGCCCGGAGGCAGCTTCCTACAATGAGCAGTTCTTC. Its translation: CASSRPEAASYNEQFF.

This chain joins TRBV18 and TRBJ2-7; a possible D gene is TRBD1 (5 bases). The CDR3 is made up of 14 amino acids. CDR1 and CDR2 (germline): KGHSH, LQKENI. V was pared by 4 bases and J by 2 bases, with 12 bases between. CDR3 sequence reads: CASSQATDTYEQYF. CDR3 bases: TGTGCCAGCTCACAGGCGACAGATACCTACGAGCAGTACTTC.

The V and J genes are TRBV27 and TRBJ1-5; no definite D call. Germline V gives CDR1 MNHEY, CDR2 SMNVEV (reference sequence). V was cut by 3 bases and J by 4 bases, with 7 bases left in between. This CDR3 region has 13 residues. CDR3 nucleotide sequence: TGTGCCAGCAGTTTTAAGCAAAATCAGCCCCAGCATTTT. Protein sequence: CASSFKQNQPQHF.

The chain employs TRBV30 and TRBJ1-2; D not certain. Germline V lookup: CDR1 GTSNPN, CDR2 SVGIG (reference sequence). This CDR3 spans 13 amino acids. V lost 2 bases and J lost 2, with 9 bases in between. CDR3 amino acids: CAWSKDKNYGYTF. CDR3 sequence (DNA): TGTGCCTGGAGTAAAGACAAAAACTATGGCTACACCTTC.

The rearrangement uses TRBV18 and TRBJ1-5, with D uncertain. Germline assignment: CDR1 KGHSH and CDR2 LQKENI. The CDR3 totals 15 residues. V lost 5 bases and J 3 bases, leaving 14 bases between the germline ends. The CDR3 nucleotides are TGTGCCAGCTCATCGGAGGCACAGCTCAATCAGCCCCAGCATTTT. The encoded protein is CASSSEAQLNQPQHF.

The chain joins TRBV19 to TRBJ2-5, with a possible D match to TRBD2 (7 bases). Germline loops: CDR1 LNHDA, CDR2 SQIVND (reference sequence). V dropped 5 bases and J dropped 0 bases, with 13 bases sitting between them. There are 15 residues in the CDR3. The CDR3 protein is CASSGGASYQETQYF. Here the CDR3 DNA reads TGTGCCAGTAGTGGGGGGGCCTCGTACCAAGAGACCCAGTACTTC.